The 25 T cell receptor beta chains presented below share a single source sample, sequenced in a study of vaccination effects on CD4 cells after COVID-19. Libraries were prepared by immunoSEQ multiplex PCR; TCRdb keeps only in-frame clonotypes and omits some of them. Of tens of thousands of clones in the sample, approximately 81% were seen once. Sequencing followed a ViraFEST assay step that expanded antigen-specific CD4+ T cells with viral peptide pools. Following a roughly 11-day culture, CD4+ T cells were purified. No antigen has been assigned to these receptors. Sequences were derived from CD4+ T cells from PBMCs cultured with HCoV-229E spike peptides, sampled before COVID-19 vaccination. The receptor source for this set is a human donor who received a COVID-19 vaccine.

CDR3 protein: CASSLDAGTEAFF. The CDR3, as DNA: TGTGCCAGCAGTTTAGACGCGGGAACTGAAGCTTTCTTT. The chain is built from TRBV12-3 or TRBV12-4 and TRBJ1-1; D uncertain. V was pared by 1 base and J by 5 bases, with 8 bases between. This CDR3 comprises 13 residues.

This clone was counted only a few times. The V and J genes are TRBV7-9 and TRBJ1-2; tentative D call: TRBD1 (6 bases). The CDR3 is 14 amino acids. Per germline, CDR1 SEHNR and CDR2 FQNEAQ (reference sequence). Trimming removed 5 bases from V and 2 bases from J, with 12 bases in between. The CDR3 DNA reads as TGTGCCAGCAGCCCCCGGACAGAAAACTATGGCTACACCTTC. It encodes CASSPRTENYGYTF.

The chain combines TRBV6-5 with TRBJ1-2, with 8 bases matching TRBD1. This CDR3 is 14 amino acids long. V shed 10 bases and J 5 bases; nucleotides not matched to a gene: 12. Looked up from germline, CDR1 is MNHEY and CDR2 is SVGAGI. The CDR3 sequence is CAIDRGTGSYGYTF. CDR3 bases: TGTGCCATCGACAGGGGTACTGGTAGTTATGGCTACACCTTC.

In its sample, this clone was seen once. The gene calls are TRBV6-4 and TRBJ2-1, with TRBD2 matching 8 bases. The CDR3 is made up of 16 amino acids. CDR1 is MRHNA, CDR2 SNTAGT, per germline. V shed 5 bases, J shed 4 bases, and the junction held 10 bases outside the gene matches. In nucleotides, the CDR3 is TGTGCCAGCAGTACTACCTCGGGGGGGGGTTACAATGAGCAGTTCTTC. Amino acid sequence: CASSTTSGGGYNEQFF.

The chain combines TRBV6-2 or TRBV6-3 with TRBJ2-5; D is ambiguous. The CDR3 is 14 residues long. Germline V gene sequence: CDR1 MNHEY, CDR2 SVGEGT. With 2 bases removed from V and 5 bases from J, the gap between germline ends came to 12 bases. The CDR3 coding sequence is TGTGCCAGCAGTTACCCGACCAAAAGTGAGACCCAGTACTTC. It is translated as CASSYPTKSETQYF.

This clone was recorded a few times. This rearrangement joins TRBV18 to TRBJ2-1; 9 bases match TRBD1. The trim removed 4 bases at V and 3 bases at J, leaving 4 bases unmatched. In germline, CDR1 is KGHSH, CDR2 LQKENI. The CDR3 length is 15 residues. CDR3 DNA sequence: TGTGCCAGCTCACAGGAGACAGGGGGCTACAATGAGCAGTTCTTC. It translates to CASSQETGGYNEQFF.

The V gene is TRBV5-5, the J gene TRBJ2-7; no clear D gene. Trimming removed 7 bases from V and 3 bases from J, with 5 bases in between. Germline assignment: CDR1 SGHKS and CDR2 YYEKEE (reference sequence). This CDR3 region has 10 residues. Written as DNA, the CDR3 is TGTGCCAGCCTCCTCTACGAGCAGTACGTC. Protein product: CASLLYEQYV.

J is TRBJ1-1 and V is TRBV30; a weak D match, TRBD1 (5 bases). The germline V and J ends were trimmed by 4 bases and 5 bases, with 17 bases remaining between them. The germline gives CDR1 GTSNPN, CDR2 SVGIG (reference sequence). The CDR3 contains 14 residues. DNA of the CDR3: TGTGCCTGGACCCCGGCAGGGTCACGGACTGAAGCTTTCTTT. It is translated as CAWTPAGSRTEAFF. Variable domain in full (rest from reference TRBV30 and TRBJ1-1): SQTIHQWPATLVQPVGSPLSLECTVEGTSNPNLYWYRQAAGRGLQLLFYSVGIGQISSEVPQNLSASRPQDRQFILSSKKLLLSDSGFYLCAWTPAGSRTEAFFGQGTRLTVV.

DNA of the CDR3: TGTGCCAGCAAGGATGGGCGGGGGGGAAGCACAGATACGCAGTATTTT. Its translation is CASKDGRGGSTDTQYF. This chain uses TRBV9 with TRBJ2-3; TRBD2 aligns across 9 bases. The junction had 8 bases not matched to a gene; V was cut back by 6 bases and J by 0 bases. This CDR3 has 16 amino acids. Per the germline V gene, CDR1 is SGDLS and CDR2 is YYNGEE.

The rearrangement links TRBV11-1 to TRBJ1-4; 7 nucleotides align to TRBD1. The germline gives CDR1 SGHAT, CDR2 FQDESV (reference sequence). The CDR3 has 14 amino acids. V trimming: 5 bases; J trimming: 8 bases; junction bases outside the gene matches: 8. The CDR3 DNA reads as TGTGCCAGCAGCACGACAGGGAGGAAAGAAAAACTGTTTTTT. As protein: CASSTTGRKEKLFF.

The rearrangement links TRBV7-3 to TRBJ2-2; 11 positions match TRBD2. Trimming took 5 bases from V and 2 from J; bases not matched to a gene: 4. Germline CDR1 SGHTA, CDR2 FQGTGA. This CDR3 has 16 amino acids. CDR3: CASSALAGGNTGELFF. The CDR3 bases are TGTGCCAGCAGCGCCCTAGCGGGGGGAAACACCGGGGAGCTGTTTTTT. The variable domain in full, with the rest retrieved from reference TRBV7-3 and TRBJ2-2, is GAGVSQTPSNKVTEKGKYVELRCDPISGHTALYWYRQSLGQGPEFLIYFQGTGAADDSGLPNDRFFAVRPEGSVSTLKIQRTERGDSAVYLCASSALAGGNTGELFFGEGSRLTVL.

The chain has TRBV6-5 and TRBJ1-4, with a possible D match to TRBD1 (6 bases). V was clipped by 7 bases and J by 8 bases, with 14 bases between them. CDR1 is MNHEY and CDR2 is SVGAGI in the germline V gene. The CDR3 spans 13 residues. The CDR3 DNA follows: TGTGCCAGCAATCCAGGGGAGTACGAAAAACTGTTTTTT. This encodes CASNPGEYEKLFF.

This sequence joins TRBV10-3 and TRBJ2-3; D call uncertain. V shed 7 bases and J shed 3 bases, with 11 bases lying between them. Per the germline V gene, CDR1 is ENHRY and CDR2 is SYGVKD. The CDR3 contains 13 residues. The CDR3 region has the DNA TGTGCCATCAAGGGCTCGGCGACAGATACGCAGTATTTT. It codes for CAIKGSATDTQYF.

The chain is built from TRBV6-5 and TRBJ2-3; possible D gene TRBD2, 5 bases. CDR1 and CDR2 from the germline V gene are MNHEY and SVGAGI. Trimming left V 7 bases short and J 8 bases short, with 22 bases between. This CDR3 has 15 residues. DNA of the CDR3: TGTGCCAGCATCCAACCGACTGGGAGTGAGGCTACGCAGTATTTT. Translation: CASIQPTGSEATQYF.

The chain has TRBV27 and TRBJ1-5, with 8 bases fitting TRBD1. Germline V gene sequence: CDR1 MNHEY, CDR2 SMNVEV (reference sequence). This CDR3 has 16 residues. The trim removed 5 bases at V and 5 bases at J, leaving 11 bases unmatched. This CDR3 is CASSTRQGKADQPQHF. The CDR3 nucleotides read TGTGCCAGCAGTACCCGACAGGGGAAGGCGGATCAGCCCCAGCATTTT.

The rearrangement joins TRBV5-1 to TRBJ2-3; 8 bases align to TRBD1. Germline V gene data show CDR1 as SGHRS and CDR2 as YFSETQ. The CDR3 totals 14 residues. With V trimmed by 0 bases and J by 4 bases, 1 base remained unmatched. Here the CDR3 DNA reads TGCGCCAGCAGCTTGGCACAGGGGGCAGATACGCAGTATTTT. This encodes CASSLAQGADTQYF.

This chain joins TRBV18 and TRBJ1-1; D is unresolved. V was trimmed by 5 bases and J by 5 bases, leaving 12 bases between them. CDR3 size: 13 residues. Germline V lookup: CDR1 KGHSH, CDR2 LQKENI. The CDR3 DNA reads as TGTGCCAGCTCAGACGGACGGAGGACTGAAGCTTTCTTT. Its translation is CASSDGRRTEAFF.

The rearrangement links TRBV2 to TRBJ2-5, with 11 bases identical to TRBD1. After removal of 1 base from V and 10 bases from J, the junction contained 8 bases not matched to a gene. CDR1 SNHLY and CDR2 FYNNEI come from the germline V gene. This CDR3 spans 15 amino acids. The CDR3 sequence is CASSEDGQGASDQYF. CDR3 coding DNA: TGTGCCAGCAGTGAAGACGGACAGGGGGCCTCGGACCAGTACTTC.

The J gene is TRBJ2-5, the V gene TRBV5-4; 10 positions agree with TRBD1. Germline values: CDR1 SGHNT, CDR2 YYREEE (reference sequence). V lost 4 bases and J lost 5; bases outside the gene matches: 11. This CDR3 is built from 16 residues. The DNA of the CDR3 is TGTGCCAGCAGCCAGCCCGGGACAGGGGCCAGGGAGACCCAGTACTTC. It codes for CASSQPGTGARETQYF.

This clone was seen more than once but under ten times. The rearrangement links TRBV25-1 to TRBJ1-1, with 7 bases aligning to TRBD1. The CDR3 loop spans 12 amino acids. The V gene end was trimmed by 6 bases and the J gene end by 5 bases; junction bases not matched to a gene: 3. The germline V gene encodes CDR1 MGHDK and CDR2 SYGVNS. DNA of the CDR3: TGTGCCAGCAGAGACAGGGCTACTGAAGCTTTCTTT. Protein sequence: CASRDRATEAFF.

The chain has TRBV3-1 (or the pseudogene TRBV3-2) and TRBJ1-2; no clear D. Trimming cost V 2 bases and J 4 bases, with 11 bases left between them. The germline V gene has CDR1 LGHDT and CDR2 YNNKEL (reference sequence). CDR3 length: 14 amino acids. DNA for the CDR3: TGTGCCAGCAGCCAACTGGGAGTGAGCTATGGCTACACCTTC. Protein: CASSQLGVSYGYTF.

V usage is TRBV6-4 and J usage is TRBJ2-3; 7 positions agree with TRBD1. The CDR3 sequence is 15 residues long. CDR1 and CDR2 (germline): MRHNA, SNTAGT. V dropped 0 bases and J dropped 3; count of bases not matched to a gene: 3. CDR3 nucleotides: TGTGCCAGCAGTGACTCAGGGGGCAGGACAGATACGCAGTATTTT. Encoded protein: CASSDSGGRTDTQYF.

The gene calls are TRBV5-1 and TRBJ1-5, with TRBD1 as a possible D gene (6 bases). Germline assignment: CDR1 SGHRS and CDR2 YFSETQ. This CDR3 contains 13 residues. V lost 1 base and J lost 5, with 7 bases in between. CDR3 DNA: TGCGCCAGCAGCTTGCACAGGGATCAGCCCCAGCATTTT. It specifies CASSLHRDQPQHF.

V is TRBV19 and J is TRBJ1-5; 7 nucleotides agree with TRBD1. This CDR3 comprises 14 residues. V was clipped by 4 bases and J by 6 bases; unmatched bases: 6. Germline V lookup: CDR1 LNHDA, CDR2 SQIVND (reference sequence). The CDR3 DNA follows: TGTGCCAGTAGTAGACAGGGTGGTTCTCAGCCCCAGCATTTT. Residues: CASSRQGGSQPQHF.

The J gene is TRBJ2-2, the V gene TRBV7-3; 8 bases match TRBD2. V lost 2 bases, J lost 2 bases, and 4 bases stayed unmatched. Per the germline V gene, CDR1 is SGHTA and CDR2 is FQGTGA. This CDR3 has 16 residues. Written as DNA, the CDR3 is TGTGCCAGCAGCTTAGCGGGGGGTCCCAACACCGGGGAGCTGTTTTTT. Protein product: CASSLAGGPNTGELFF.